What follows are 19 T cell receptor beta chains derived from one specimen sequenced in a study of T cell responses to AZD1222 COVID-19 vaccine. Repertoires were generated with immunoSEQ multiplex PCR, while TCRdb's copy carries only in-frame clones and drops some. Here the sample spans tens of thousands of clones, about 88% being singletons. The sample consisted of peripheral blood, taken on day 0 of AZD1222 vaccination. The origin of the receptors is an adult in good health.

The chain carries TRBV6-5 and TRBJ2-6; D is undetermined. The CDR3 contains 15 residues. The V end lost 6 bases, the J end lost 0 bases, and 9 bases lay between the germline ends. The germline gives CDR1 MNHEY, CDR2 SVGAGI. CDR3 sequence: CASRDGGSGANVLTF. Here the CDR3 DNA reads TGTGCCAGCAGGGACGGTGGCTCTGGGGCCAACGTCCTGACTTTC.

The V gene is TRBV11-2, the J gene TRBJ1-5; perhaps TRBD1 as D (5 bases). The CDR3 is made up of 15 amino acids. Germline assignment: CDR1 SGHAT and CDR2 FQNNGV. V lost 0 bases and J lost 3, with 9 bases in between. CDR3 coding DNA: TGTGCCAGCAGCTTAGAGGGGCGCAACAATCAGCCCCAGCATTTT. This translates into CASSLEGRNNQPQHF. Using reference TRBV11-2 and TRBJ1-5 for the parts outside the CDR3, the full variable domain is EAGVAQSPRYKIIEKRQSVAFWCNPISGHATLYWYQQILGQGPKLLIQFQNNGVVDDSQLPKDRFSAERLKGVDSTLKIQPAKLEDSAVYLCASSLEGRNNQPQHFGDGTRLSIL.

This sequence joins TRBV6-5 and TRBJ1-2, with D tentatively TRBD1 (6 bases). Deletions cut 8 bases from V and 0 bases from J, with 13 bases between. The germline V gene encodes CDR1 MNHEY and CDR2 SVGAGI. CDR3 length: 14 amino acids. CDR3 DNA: TGTGCCAGCGAAGGAGGGGGGTCTAACTATGGCTACACCTTC. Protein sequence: CASEGGGSNYGYTF.

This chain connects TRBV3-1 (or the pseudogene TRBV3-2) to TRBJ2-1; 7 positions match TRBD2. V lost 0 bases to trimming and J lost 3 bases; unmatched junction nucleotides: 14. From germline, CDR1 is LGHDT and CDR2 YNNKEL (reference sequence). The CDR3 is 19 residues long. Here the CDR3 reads CASSQEGLSGPSIYNEQFF. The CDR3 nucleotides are TGTGCCAGCAGCCAAGAAGGGCTTAGCGGGCCCTCTATCTACAATGAGCAGTTCTTC.

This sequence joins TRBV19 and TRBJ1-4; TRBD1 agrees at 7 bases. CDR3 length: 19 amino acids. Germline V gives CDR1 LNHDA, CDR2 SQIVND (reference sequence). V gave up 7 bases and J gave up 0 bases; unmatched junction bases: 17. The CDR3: CASTPNQPGQFSTNEKLFF. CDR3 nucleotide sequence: TGTGCCAGTACCCCCAACCAACCGGGACAGTTTTCAACTAATGAAAAACTGTTTTTT.

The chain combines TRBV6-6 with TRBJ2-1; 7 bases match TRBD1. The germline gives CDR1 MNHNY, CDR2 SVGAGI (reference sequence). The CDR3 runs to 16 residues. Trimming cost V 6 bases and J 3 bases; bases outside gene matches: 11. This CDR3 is CASSNDRAAYYNEQFF. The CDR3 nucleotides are TGTGCCAGCAGCAATGACAGGGCGGCTTACTACAATGAGCAGTTCTTC.

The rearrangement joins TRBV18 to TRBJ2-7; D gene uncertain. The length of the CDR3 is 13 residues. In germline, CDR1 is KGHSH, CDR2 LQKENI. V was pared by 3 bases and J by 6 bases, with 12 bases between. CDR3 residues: CASSPAGWREQYF. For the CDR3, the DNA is TGTGCCAGCTCACCTGCCGGGTGGCGCGAGCAGTACTTC.

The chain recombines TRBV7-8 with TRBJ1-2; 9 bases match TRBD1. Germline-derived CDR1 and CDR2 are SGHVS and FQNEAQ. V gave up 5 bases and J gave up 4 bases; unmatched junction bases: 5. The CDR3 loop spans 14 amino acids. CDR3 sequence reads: CASSLQGAPYGYTF. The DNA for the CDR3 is TGTGCCAGCAGCCTACAGGGGGCACCCTATGGCTACACCTTC.

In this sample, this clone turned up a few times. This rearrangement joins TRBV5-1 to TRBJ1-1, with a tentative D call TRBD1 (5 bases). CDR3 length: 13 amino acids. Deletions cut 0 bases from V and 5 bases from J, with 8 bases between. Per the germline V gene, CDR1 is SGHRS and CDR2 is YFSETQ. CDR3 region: CASSLEGVTEAFF. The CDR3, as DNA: TGCGCCAGCAGCTTGGAAGGGGTGACTGAAGCTTTCTTT.

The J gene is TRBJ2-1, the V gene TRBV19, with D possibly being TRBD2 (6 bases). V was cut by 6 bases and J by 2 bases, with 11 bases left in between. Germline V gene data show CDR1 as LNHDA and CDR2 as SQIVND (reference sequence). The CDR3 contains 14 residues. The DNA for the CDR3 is TGTGCCAGTAGGGGGCGCGGGGCCTACAATGAGCAGTTCTTC. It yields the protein CASRGRGAYNEQFF.

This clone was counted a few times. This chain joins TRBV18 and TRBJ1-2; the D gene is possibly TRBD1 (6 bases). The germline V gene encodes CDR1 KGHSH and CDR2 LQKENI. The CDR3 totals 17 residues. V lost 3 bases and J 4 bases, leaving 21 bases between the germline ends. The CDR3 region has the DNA TGTGCCAGCTCACCGGTTGTCGGGGGCGGACGGGGCTATGGCTACACCTTC. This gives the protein CASSPVVGGGRGYGYTF.

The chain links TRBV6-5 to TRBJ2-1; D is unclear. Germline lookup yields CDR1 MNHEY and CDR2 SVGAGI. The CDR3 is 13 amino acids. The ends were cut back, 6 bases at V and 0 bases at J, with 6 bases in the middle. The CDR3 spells CASRTSSYNEQFF. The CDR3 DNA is TGTGCCAGCAGAACCAGCTCCTACAATGAGCAGTTCTTC.

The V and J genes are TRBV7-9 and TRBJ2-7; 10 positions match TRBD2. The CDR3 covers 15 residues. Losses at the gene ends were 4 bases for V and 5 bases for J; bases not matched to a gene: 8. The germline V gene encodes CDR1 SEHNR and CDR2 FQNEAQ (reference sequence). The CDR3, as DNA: TGTGCCAGCAGCTCAGAAGCGGGAGGGCCCCACGAGCAGTACTTC. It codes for CASSSEAGGPHEQYF. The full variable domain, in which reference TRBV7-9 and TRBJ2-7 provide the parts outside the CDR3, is DTGVSQNPRHKITKRGQNVTFRCDPISEHNRLYWYRQTLGQGPEFLTYFQNEAQLEKSRLLSDRFSAERPKGSFSTLEIQRTEQGDSAMYLCASSSEAGGPHEQYFGPGTRLTVT.

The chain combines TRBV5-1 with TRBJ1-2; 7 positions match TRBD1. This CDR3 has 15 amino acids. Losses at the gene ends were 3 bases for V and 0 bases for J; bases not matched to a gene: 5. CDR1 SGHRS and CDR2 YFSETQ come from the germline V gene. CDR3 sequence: CASSYGTETNYGYTF. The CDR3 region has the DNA TGCGCCAGCAGCTACGGGACAGAAACTAACTATGGCTACACCTTC.

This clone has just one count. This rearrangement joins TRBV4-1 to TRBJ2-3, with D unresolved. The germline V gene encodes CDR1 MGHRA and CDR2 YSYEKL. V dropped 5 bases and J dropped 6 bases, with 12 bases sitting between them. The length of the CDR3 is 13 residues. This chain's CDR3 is CASSSEVADTQYF. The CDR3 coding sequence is TGCGCCAGCAGCTCAGAGGTGGCCGATACGCAGTATTTT.

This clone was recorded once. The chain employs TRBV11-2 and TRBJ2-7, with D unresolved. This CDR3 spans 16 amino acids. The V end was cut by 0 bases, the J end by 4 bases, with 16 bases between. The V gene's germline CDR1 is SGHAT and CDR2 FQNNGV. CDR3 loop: CASSLDLTTFGYEQYF. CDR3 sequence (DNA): TGTGCCAGCAGCTTAGATCTAACTACTTTTGGGTACGAGCAGTACTTC.

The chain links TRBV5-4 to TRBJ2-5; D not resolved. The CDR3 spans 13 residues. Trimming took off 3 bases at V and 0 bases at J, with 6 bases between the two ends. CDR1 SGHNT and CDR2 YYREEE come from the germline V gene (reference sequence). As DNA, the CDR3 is TGTGCCAGCAGCTCTTGGTACCAAGAGACCCAGTACTTC. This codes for CASSSWYQETQYF.

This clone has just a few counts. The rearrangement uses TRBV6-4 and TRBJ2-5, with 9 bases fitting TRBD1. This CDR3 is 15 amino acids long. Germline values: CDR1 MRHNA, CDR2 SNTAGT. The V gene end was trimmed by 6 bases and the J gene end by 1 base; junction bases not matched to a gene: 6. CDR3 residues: CASSPGQGGQETQYF. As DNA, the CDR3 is TGTGCCAGCAGCCCGGGACAGGGTGGCCAAGAGACCCAGTACTTC.

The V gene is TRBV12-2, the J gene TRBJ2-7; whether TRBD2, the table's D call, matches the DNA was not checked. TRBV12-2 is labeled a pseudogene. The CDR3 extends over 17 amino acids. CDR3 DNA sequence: TGTGCAAGTCGCTCCCTTTCCCGGACTAGTATCAGCTACGAGCAGTACTTC. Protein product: CASRSLSRTSISYEQYF.